This section outlines one T cell receptor beta chain sequence together with its context. The CDR3 runs 14 residues. Germline V gives CDR1 SQVTM, CDR2 ANQGSEA. Between the trimmed V and J ends, which lost 7 bases and 2 bases, there was a span of 15 bases. Here immunoSEQ multiplex PCR was the method, and the copy in TCRdb shows in-frame clones only, minus some. The repertoire holds 120,000 or so clones, 85% to 95% seen once, with less than 0.65% in the top ten. These data come from a study of control samples from healthy donors and cancer patients. Sequencing input: PBMCs. The clonotype comes from a man older than 75 with head and neck cancer. The gene calls are TRBV29-1 and TRBJ1-3; D gene ambiguous. CDR3: CSAADAETGNTIYF. CDR3 DNA: TGCAGCGCAGCCGACGCGGAGACTGGAAACACCATATATTTT.